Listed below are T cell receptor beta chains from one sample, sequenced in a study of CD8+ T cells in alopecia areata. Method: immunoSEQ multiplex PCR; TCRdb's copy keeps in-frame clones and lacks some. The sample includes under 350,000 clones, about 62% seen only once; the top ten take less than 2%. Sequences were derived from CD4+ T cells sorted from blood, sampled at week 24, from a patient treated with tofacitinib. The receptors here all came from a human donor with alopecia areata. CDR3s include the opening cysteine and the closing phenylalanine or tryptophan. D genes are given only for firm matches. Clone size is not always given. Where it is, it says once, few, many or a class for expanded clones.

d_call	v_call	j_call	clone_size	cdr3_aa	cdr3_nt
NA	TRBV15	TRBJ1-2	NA	CATSRGRANTF	TGTGCCACCAGCAGAGGAAGGGCCAACACCTTC
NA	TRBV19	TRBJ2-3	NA	CASSMSHTDTQYF	TGTGCCAGTAGTATGTCCCACACAGATACGCAGTATTTT
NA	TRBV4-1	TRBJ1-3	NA	CASSQGMGGNTIYF	TGCGCCAGCAGCCAAGGGATGGGTGGAAACACCATATATTTT
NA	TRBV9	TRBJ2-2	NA	CASSVRTGNTGELFF	TGTGCCAGCAGCGTCCGAACAGGGAACACCGGGGAGCTGTTTTTT
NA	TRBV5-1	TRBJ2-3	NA	CASSLTGDGGYDTQYF	TGCGCCAGCAGCTTGACCGGGGATGGAGGGTACGATACGCAGTATTTT
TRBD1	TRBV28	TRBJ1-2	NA	CASSRLDRFNYGYTF	TGTGCCAGCAGCCGTCTGGACAGGTTTAACTATGGCTACACCTTC
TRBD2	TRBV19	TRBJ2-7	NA	CASSIYSGSVYEQYF	TGTGCCAGTAGTATTTATAGCGGGAGCGTCTACGAGCAGTACTTC
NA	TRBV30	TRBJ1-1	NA	CAWSASASNTEAFF	TGTGCCTGGAGTGCGTCTGCCTCGAACACTGAAGCTTTCTTT
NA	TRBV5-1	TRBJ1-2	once	CASSLRGSEGYGYTF	TGCGCCAGCAGCCTAAGGGGATCGGAAGGCTATGGCTACACCTTC
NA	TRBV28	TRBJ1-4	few	CASSSGGSTNEKLFF	TGTGCCAGCAGTTCCGGGGGTTCAACTAATGAAAAACTGTTTTTT
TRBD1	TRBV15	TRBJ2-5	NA	CATSRATGGGETQYF	TGTGCCACCAGCAGGGCTACAGGGGGCGGGGAGACCCAGTACTTC
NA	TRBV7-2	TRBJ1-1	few	CASSPGPRRATEAFF	TGTGCCAGCAGCCCGGGACCGAGGAGGGCCACTGAAGCTTTCTTT
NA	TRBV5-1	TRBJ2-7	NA	CASRREYEQYF	TGCGCCAGCAGAAGGGAATACGAGCAGTACTTC
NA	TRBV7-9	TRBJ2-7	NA	CASSLAGTDEQYF	TGTGCCAGCAGCTTAGCGGGAACAGACGAGCAGTACTTC
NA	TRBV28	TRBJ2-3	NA	CASRAGAGTQYF	TGTGCCAGCAGGGCAGGAGCTGGTACGCAGTATTTT
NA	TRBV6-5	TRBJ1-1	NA	CASSYHVMNTEAFF	TGTGCCAGCAGTTACCACGTTATGAACACTGAAGCTTTCTTT
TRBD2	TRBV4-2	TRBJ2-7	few	CASSPQGTSAYEQYF	TGTGCCAGCAGCCCCCAAGGGACTAGCGCGTACGAGCAGTACTTC
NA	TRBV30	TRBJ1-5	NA	CAWRSRGNQPQHF	TGTGCCTGGAGGTCAAGGGGTAATCAGCCCCAGCATTTT
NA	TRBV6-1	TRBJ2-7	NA	CASKGQGTYEQYF	TGTGCCAGCAAGGGGCAGGGTACCTACGAGCAGTACTTC
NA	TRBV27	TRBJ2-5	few	CATSDPRGPYQETQYF	TGTGCCACCAGTGACCCGCGGGGGCCCTACCAAGAGACCCAGTACTTC
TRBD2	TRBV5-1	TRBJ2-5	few	CASSSNGGAGPETQYF	TGCGCCAGCAGCTCAAACGGGGGGGCTGGTCCGGAGACCCAGTACTTC
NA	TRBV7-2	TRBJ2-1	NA	CASKGQGNYNEQFF	TGTGCCAGCAAGGGGCAGGGAAATTACAATGAGCAGTTCTTC
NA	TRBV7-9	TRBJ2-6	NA	CASSLTGSFSGANVLTF	TGTGCCAGCAGCTTAACAGGCTCCTTCTCTGGGGCCAACGTCCTGACTTTC
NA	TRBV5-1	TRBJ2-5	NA	CASSSQGQETQYF	TGCGCCAGCAGCTCACAGGGTCAAGAGACCCAGTACTTC
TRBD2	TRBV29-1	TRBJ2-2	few	CSAAGLAGGLGELFF	TGCAGCGCAGCGGGACTAGCGGGGGGGCTCGGGGAGCTGTTTTTT
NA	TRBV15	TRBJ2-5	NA	CATSTEGGKTQYF	TGTGCCACCAGCACAGAGGGCGGAAAGACCCAGTACTTC
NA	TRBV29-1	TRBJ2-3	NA	CSVENTDTQYF	TGCAGCGTTGAAAACACAGATACGCAGTATTTT
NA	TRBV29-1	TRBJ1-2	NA	CSVDNGYTF	TGCAGCGTTGACAATGGCTACACCTTC
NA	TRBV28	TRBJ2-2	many	CASSGGWRGTGELFF	TGTGCCAGCAGTGGCGGGTGGAGGGGCACCGGGGAGCTGTTTTTT
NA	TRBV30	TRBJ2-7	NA	CAWRGQGPPYEQYF	TGTGCCTGGAGGGGCCAGGGCCCTCCCTACGAGCAGTACTTC
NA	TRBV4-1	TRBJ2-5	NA	CASSQVTSPEETQYF	TGCGCCAGCAGCCAAGTTACTAGCCCTGAGGAGACCCAGTACTTC
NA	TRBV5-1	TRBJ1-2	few	CASSLGGDYGYTF	TGCGCCAGCAGCTTGGGAGGGGACTATGGCTACACCTTC
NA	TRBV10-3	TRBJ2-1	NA	CAIGPGDAYNEQFF	TGTGCCATCGGTCCGGGGGACGCCTACAATGAGCAGTTCTTC
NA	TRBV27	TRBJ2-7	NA	CASSLGAGLGEQYF	TGTGCCAGCAGCCTGGGGGCAGGTTTAGGGGAGCAGTACTTC
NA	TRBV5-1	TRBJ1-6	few	CASSLDGERPLHF	TGCGCCAGCAGCTTGGACGGGGAGAGGCCCCTCCACTTT
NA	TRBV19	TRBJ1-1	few	CASSNGRDTEAFF	TGTGCCAGTAGTAACGGACGGGACACTGAAGCTTTCTTT
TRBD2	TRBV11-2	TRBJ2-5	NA	CASSTRTSGGAQETQYF	TGTGCCAGCAGCACCCGGACTAGCGGGGGGGCACAAGAGACCCAGTACTTC
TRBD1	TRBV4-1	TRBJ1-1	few	CASSQGQGKRGTEAFF	TGCGCCAGCAGCCAAGGACAGGGAAAGAGGGGCACTGAAGCTTTCTTT
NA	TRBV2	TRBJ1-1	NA	CASRVVANTEAFF	TGTGCCAGCAGAGTAGTCGCTAACACTGAAGCTTTCTTT
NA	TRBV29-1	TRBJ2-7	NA	CSVEGQRLGYEQYF	TGCAGCGTCGAGGGTCAGCGCCTCGGTTACGAGCAGTACTTC
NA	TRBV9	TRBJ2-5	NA	CASSPGQWETQYF	TGTGCCAGCAGCCCGGGACAATGGGAGACCCAGTACTTC
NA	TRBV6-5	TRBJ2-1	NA	CASSRTGWEQFF	TGTGCCAGCAGTCGAACAGGGTGGGAGCAGTTCTTC
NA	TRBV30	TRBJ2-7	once	CAHGAGGKHEQYF	TGTGCCCACGGGGCGGGTGGTAAGCACGAGCAGTACTTC
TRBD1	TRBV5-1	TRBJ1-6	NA	CASSSLTGRSPLHF	TGCGCCAGCAGCTCTTTGACAGGGAGGTCACCCCTCCACTTT
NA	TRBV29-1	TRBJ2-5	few	CSAASGEETQYF	TGCAGCGCCGCATCGGGGGAAGAGACCCAGTACTTC
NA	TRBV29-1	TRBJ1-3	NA	CSVGTLSGNTIYF	TGCAGCGTTGGGACACTCTCTGGAAACACCATATATTTT
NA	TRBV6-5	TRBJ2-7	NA	CASSYPRAPYEQYF	TGTGCCAGCAGTTACCCGAGGGCTCCCTACGAGCAGTACTTC
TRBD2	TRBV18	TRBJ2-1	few	CASSPGTSANEQFF	TGTGCCAGCTCCCCCGGGACTAGCGCTAATGAGCAGTTCTTC
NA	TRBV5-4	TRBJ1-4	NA	CASSFHRDRANEKLFF	TGTGCCAGCAGCTTCCACAGGGACCGGGCTAATGAAAAACTGTTTTTT
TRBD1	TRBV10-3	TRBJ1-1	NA	CATSGQPNTEAFF	TGTGCCACCTCGGGACAGCCGAACACTGAAGCTTTCTTT
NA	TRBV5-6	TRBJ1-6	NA	CASSLGRDLAPLHF	TGTGCCAGCAGCTTGGGGCGGGACCTAGCTCCTCTCCACTTT
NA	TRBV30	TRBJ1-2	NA	CAWSVTGAYGYTF	TGTGCCTGGAGTGTAACAGGAGCCTATGGCTACACCTTC
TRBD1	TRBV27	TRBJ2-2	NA	CASSSGTGLTGELFF	TGTGCCAGCAGTTCTGGGACAGGACTCACCGGGGAGCTGTTTTTT
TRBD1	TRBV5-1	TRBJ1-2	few	CASSLGQKDYGYTF	TGCGCCAGCAGCCTGGGACAGAAAGACTATGGCTACACCTTC
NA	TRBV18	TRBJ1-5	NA	CASSPDSSNQPQHF	TGTGCCAGCTCACCGGACAGTAGCAATCAGCCCCAGCATTTT
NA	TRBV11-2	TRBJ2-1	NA	CASRTYLEQFF	TGTGCCAGCAGGACCTACCTTGAGCAGTTCTTC
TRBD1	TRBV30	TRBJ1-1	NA	CAYRTGVNTEAFF	TGTGCCTACCGGACAGGGGTGAACACTGAAGCTTTCTTT